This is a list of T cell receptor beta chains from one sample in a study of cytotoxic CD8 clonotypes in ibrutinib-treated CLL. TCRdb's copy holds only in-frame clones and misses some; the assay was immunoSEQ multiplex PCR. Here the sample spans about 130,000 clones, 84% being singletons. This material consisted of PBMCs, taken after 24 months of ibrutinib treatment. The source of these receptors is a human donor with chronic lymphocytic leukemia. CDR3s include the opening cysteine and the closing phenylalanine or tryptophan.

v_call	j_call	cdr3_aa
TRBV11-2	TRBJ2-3	CASSLGTSGGAGDTDTQYF
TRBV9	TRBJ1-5	CASSKGGEEDGNQPQHF
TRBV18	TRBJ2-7	CASSPRRGYEQYF
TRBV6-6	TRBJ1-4	CASSYRGREREKLFF
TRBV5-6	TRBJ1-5	CASSLGHQQPQHF
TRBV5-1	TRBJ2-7	CASSLSGGGYEQYF
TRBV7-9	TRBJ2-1	CASSQLRTSGGVNEQFF
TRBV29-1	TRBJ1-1	CSVSQTGRTFF
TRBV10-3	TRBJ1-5	CAIRGTNSNQPQHF
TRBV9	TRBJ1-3	CASSPDGVSGNTIYF
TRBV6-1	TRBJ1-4	CASSEPGTGRLFF
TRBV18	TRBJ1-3	CASSPPLSISGNTIYF
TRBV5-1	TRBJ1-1	CASSGQGNTEAFF
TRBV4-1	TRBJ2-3	CASSQSFRDRDPDTQYF
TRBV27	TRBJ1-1	CASSLGTANTEAFF
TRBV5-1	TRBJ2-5	CASSLTPEGETQYF
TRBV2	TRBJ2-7	CASLAGTYEQYF
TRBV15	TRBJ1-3	CATSREERGTGNTIYF
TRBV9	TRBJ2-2	CASSVGSGRNTGELFF
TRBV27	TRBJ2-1	CASSLSGGGADEQFF
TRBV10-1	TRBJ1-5	CASSAADNQPQHF
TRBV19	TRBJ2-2	CASSRGGAGTGELFF